Each of the 9 T cell receptor beta chains below was sequenced from the same sample in a study of cytomegalovirus exposure and HLA in healthy donors. PCR primers comprised 60 Vbeta and 13 Jbeta primers. Only in-frame clones appear in the TCRdb table, and some are missing; sequencing was by immunoSEQ multiplex PCR. The data contain about 170,000 clones, 60% to 85% of them singletons. The sample taken for sequencing was PBMCs. The receptors shown here come from a woman aged 45-60 years in good health and CMV-seropositive.

The sample holds a few counts of this clone. This chain joins TRBV7-2 and TRBJ1-1; maybe TRBD1 (5 bases). This CDR3 region has 11 residues. V dropped 5 bases and J dropped 11 bases, with 12 bases sitting between them. Germline lookup yields CDR1 SGHTA and CDR2 FQGNSA. The CDR3 sequence is CASSRTPGAFF. DNA of the CDR3: TGTGCCAGCAGCCGGACACCCGGGGCTTTCTTT.

The gene calls are TRBV21-1 and TRBJ1-3; no check of the table's D call, TRBD1, against the DNA was made. TRBV21-1 is marked as a pseudogene. The CDR3 contains 15 residues. The CDR3 sequence is CASSGRDNSGNTIYF. The CDR3 region has the DNA TGTGCCAGCAGCGGCCGGGACAACTCTGGAAACACCATATATTTT.

The chain couples TRBV5-1 to TRBJ2-5; TRBD1 matches 8 bases. With 4 bases clipped from V and 5 bases from J, the junction kept 13 bases outside the gene matches. Per the germline V gene, CDR1 is SGHRS and CDR2 is YFSETQ. The CDR3 consists of 16 residues. The CDR3 DNA reads TGCGCCAGCAGCCTCGAACCGGGGACAGGAGCCGAGACCCAGTACTTC. Translated, it gives CASSLEPGTGAETQYF.

This sequence joins TRBV10-3 and TRBJ1-4, with TRBD1 matching 9 bases. This CDR3 has 12 amino acids. The germline V gene encodes CDR1 ENHRY and CDR2 SYGVKD. After removal of 6 bases from V and 7 bases from J, the junction contained 0 bases not matched to a gene. CDR3 bases: TGTGCCATCAGGGACAGGGGTGAAAAACTGTTTTTT. Amino acid sequence: CAIRDRGEKLFF.

A word on this clone: A read error may account for a junction end that differs from germline. The chain's CDR3 is CSSSRGTYEQYF. The CDR3 coding sequence is TGTTCCAGCAGCCGGGGGACCTACGAGCAGTACTTC. The rearrangement links TRBV7-9 to TRBJ2-7, with D possibly being TRBD2 (6 bases). CDR1 and CDR2 from the germline V gene are SEHNR and FQNEAQ (reference sequence). The CDR3 consists of 12 residues.

This clone occurred once. V is TRBV7-2 and J is TRBJ2-3; a possible D gene is TRBD2 (6 bases). Deletions cut 1 base from V and 5 bases from J, with 13 bases between. The CDR3 spans 15 residues. Germline CDR1 and CDR2: SGHTA and FQGNSA. CDR3 region: CASSLGGRDEDTQYF. In DNA, the CDR3 is TGTGCCAGCAGCTTAGGAGGGCGGGACGAAGATACGCAGTATTTT. Full variable domain (rest looked up from reference TRBV7-2 and TRBJ2-3): GAGVSQSPSNKVTEKGKDVELRCDPISGHTALYWYRQSLGQGLEFLIYFQGNSAPDKSGLPSDRFSAERTGGSVSTLTIQRTQQEDSAVYLCASSLGGRDEDTQYFGPGTRLTVL.

This chain links TRBV7-2 with TRBJ2-5, with 11 bases that match TRBD2. The germline CDR1 and CDR2 sequences are SGHTA and FQGNSA. The CDR3 is 14 residues long. After removal of 5 bases from V and 4 bases from J, the junction contained 3 bases not matched to a gene. Here the CDR3 reads CASSLSGRGETQYF. CDR3 nucleotides: TGTGCCAGCAGCCTTAGCGGGAGGGGAGAGACCCAGTACTTC.

The CDR3: CASTRGGGPSGTGELFF. The CDR3 DNA follows: TGCGCCAGCACCCGAGGTGGAGGGCCATCGGGCACCGGGGAGCTGTTTTTT. The V call is TRBV10-1, the J call TRBJ2-2; a possible D gene is TRBD2 (6 bases). The germline CDR1 and CDR2 sequences are WNHNN and SYGVQD (reference sequence). V lost 7 bases and J 4 bases, leaving 22 bases between the germline ends. The CDR3 length is 17 residues.

The CDR3, as DNA: TGTGCCTGGAGTAGGACAGTAGGCGGCTACACCTTC. Its protein product is CAWSRTVGGYTF. The chain has TRBV30 and TRBJ1-2; maybe TRBD1 (6 bases). This CDR3 has 12 amino acids. CDR1 GTSNPN and CDR2 SVGIG come from the germline V gene (reference sequence). Trimming shortened V by 2 bases and J by 8 bases, and 12 bases separated the two germline ends.